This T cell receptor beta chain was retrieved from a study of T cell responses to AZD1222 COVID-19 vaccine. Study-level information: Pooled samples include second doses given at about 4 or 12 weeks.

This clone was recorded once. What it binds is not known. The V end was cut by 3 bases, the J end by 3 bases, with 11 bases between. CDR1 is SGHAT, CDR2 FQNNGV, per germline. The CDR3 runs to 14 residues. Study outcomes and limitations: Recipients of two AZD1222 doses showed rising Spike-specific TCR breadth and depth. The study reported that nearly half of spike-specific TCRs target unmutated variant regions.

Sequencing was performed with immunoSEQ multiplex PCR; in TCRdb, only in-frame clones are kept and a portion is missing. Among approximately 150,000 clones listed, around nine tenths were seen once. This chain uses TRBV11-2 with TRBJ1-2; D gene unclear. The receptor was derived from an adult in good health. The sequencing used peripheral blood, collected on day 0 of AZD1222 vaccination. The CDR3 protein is CASSLGFEDYGYTF. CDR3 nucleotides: TGTGCCAGCAGCTTGGGGTTTGAAGACTATGGCTACACCTTC.